A selection of T cell receptor beta chains follows, all from one sample in a study of regulatory T cells in long-lasting Graves disease. Each CDR3 protein is one row after TCRdb ran MiXCR on the multiplex PCR reads. Of roughly 450,000 distinct CDR3 sequences listed, 20% to 25% are singletons. Specimen: peripheral blood mononuclear cells (PBMCs), collected when the disease was refractory, from a patient treated with antithyroid drugs. These receptor sequences come from a female donor with Graves disease. Each CDR3 is given with its conserved first and last residue. A D gene is named only where the DNA matches it firmly. Not every row has a clone size; where given, it reads once, few, many or a size class.

d_call	v_call	j_call	clone_size	cdr3_nt	cdr3_aa
NA	TRBV5-5	TRBJ1-1	few	TGTGCCAGCAGCTTGGGCAGCAGTAACACTGAAGCTTTCTTT	CASSLGSSNTEAFF
NA	TRBV6-9	TRBJ1-6	NA	TGTGCCAGCAGTTACGCAGTGATAAATTCACCCCTCCACTTT	CASSYAVINSPLHF
NA	TRBV29-1	TRBJ1-3	few	TGCAGCGTTGAAGTTGGGGACTCTGGAAACACCATATATTTT	CSVEVGDSGNTIYF
TRBD1	TRBV12-3/TRBV12-4	TRBJ2-7	many	TGTGCCAGCGGCCGGGACAGCTACTACGAGCAGTACTTC	CASGRDSYYEQYF
TRBD1	TRBV12-3/TRBV12-4	TRBJ2-2	many	TGTGCCAGCAGTAATCTTGGACAGGGTGCCGGGGAGCTGTTTTTT	CASSNLGQGAGELFF
NA	TRBV2	TRBJ2-3	NA	TGTGCCCAAAATGGGCAGGGAGAGGATTATTCGGAAAGCACAGATACGCAGTATTTT	CAQNGQGEDYSESTDTQYF
TRBD2	TRBV6-5	TRBJ2-2	few	TGTGCCAGCAGTTATACTAGCGGGGCTGCTGGGGAGCTGTTTTTT	CASSYTSGAAGELFF
NA	TRBV5-1	TRBJ2-7	NA	TGCGCCAGCAGCTGGGACGAGCAGTACTTC	CASSWDEQYF
TRBD2	TRBV19	TRBJ2-5	NA	TGTGCCAGTAGTATAGGAGAGCGAGCGGGGGTCCCAGAGACCCAGTACTTC	CASSIGERAGVPETQYF
TRBD2	TRBV15	TRBJ2-7	many	TGTGCCACCAGCAGAGCGGGAGGTGCCTACGAGCAGTACTTC	CATSRAGGAYEQYF
TRBD2	TRBV6-2/TRBV6-3	TRBJ2-1	few	TGTGCCAGCAGTTACCAGCAGCGGGGGGGTAGGAATGAGCAGTTCTTC	CASSYQQRGGRNEQFF
NA	TRBV3-1	TRBJ2-5	NA	TGTGCCAGCAGCCAAGTCTCCCAGAGGGAGACCCAGTACTTC	CASSQVSQRETQYF
TRBD1	TRBV7-9	TRBJ2-7	few	TGTGCCAGCAGCCCCGGAGCGGACAGGGACCACGAGCAGTACTTC	CASSPGADRDHEQYF
NA	TRBV12-5	TRBJ1-6	NA	TGTGCTAGTGGTTCACGTCCGGGTGTGGGCAATTCACCCCTCCACTTT	CASGSRPGVGNSPLHF
NA	TRBV5-6	TRBJ2-3	few	TGTGCCAGCAGCTTAGGGGGATACAACACAGATACGCAGTATTTT	CASSLGGYNTDTQYF
NA	TRBV27	TRBJ1-5	many	TGTGCCAGCAGTTTATCGTCCGGGTCCGATAGCAATCAGCCCCAGCATTTT	CASSLSSGSDSNQPQHF
NA	TRBV2	TRBJ2-1	many	TGTGCCAGCAGTTCTTGGGGCCCGAATAGCGGCAATGAGCAGTTCTTC	CASSSWGPNSGNEQFF
NA	TRBV19	TRBJ2-7	NA	TGTGCCAGTACCATCGGGGCAGCAGGTGAGGGGGAGCAGTACTTC	CASTIGAAGEGEQYF
NA	TRBV2	TRBJ2-2	few	TGTGCCAGCAAGGCGGGAACCAACACCGGGGAGCTGTTTTTT	CASKAGTNTGELFF
TRBD1	TRBV28	TRBJ1-5	many	TGTGCCAGCGAGGAGTGGACAGGTCAGCCCCAGCATTTT	CASEEWTGQPQHF
TRBD1	TRBV12-3/TRBV12-4	TRBJ2-6	few	TGTGCCAGCAGCCCGGCCCGCGGGACAGGGAATTTCGGGCCTGGGGCCAACGTCCTGACTTTC	CASSPARGTGNFGPGANVLTF
TRBD2	TRBV20-1	TRBJ2-3	NA	TGCAGTGCTCGGGGTAGACTAGCGACAGATACGCAGTATTTT	CSARGRLATDTQYF
NA	TRBV28	TRBJ2-7	many	TGTGCCAGCAGTGGTTCCTCCGGGACACCCTTTTACGAGCAGTACTTC	CASSGSSGTPFYEQYF
TRBD2	TRBV6-2/TRBV6-3	TRBJ2-7	few	TGTGCCAGCAGTTACCCAGGACTAGCGGGATCCTACGAGCAGTACTTC	CASSYPGLAGSYEQYF
NA	TRBV3-1	TRBJ1-3	NA	TGTGCCAGCAGCGGACGCGCGGGGGCGCGGGGAAACACCATATATTTT	CASSGRAGARGNTIYF
NA	TRBV18	TRBJ1-4	NA	TGTGCCAGCTCACCCTCAGGGGTTCCCAGCGAAAAACTGTTTTTT	CASSPSGVPSEKLFF
NA	TRBV5-1	TRBJ2-1	NA	TGCGCCAGCAGCTTGCTCCCTGGGTACAATGAGCAGTTCTTC	CASSLLPGYNEQFF
NA	TRBV6-1	TRBJ1-1	many	TGTGCCAGCAGTGAGCCGGGAACCGTGAACACTGAAGCTTTCTTT	CASSEPGTVNTEAFF
NA	TRBV29-1	TRBJ2-2	few	TGCAGCGTTGCCGACACCGGGGAGCTGTTTTTT	CSVADTGELFF
TRBD1	TRBV19	TRBJ1-1	many	TGTGCCAGTAGTGTCGGGACAGGCACTGAAGCTTTCTTT	CASSVGTGTEAFF
TRBD2	TRBV7-2	TRBJ2-7	many	TGTGCCAGCAGCCAAGCTGGCGGGAGCTCCTACGAGCAGTACTTC	CASSQAGGSSYEQYF
NA	TRBV2	TRBJ1-1	many	TGTGCCAGCAGTAGAGGGAGACCCCGCCGGACTGAAGCTTTCTTT	CASSRGRPRRTEAFF
NA	TRBV7-2	TRBJ2-7	few	TGTGCCAGCAGAACGGGGGGCCCCGGTATCTACGAGCAGTACTTC	CASRTGGPGIYEQYF
NA	TRBV5-1	TRBJ1-4	few	TGCGCCAGCAGCTTGGGGGGAGAATACGAAAAACTGTTTTTT	CASSLGGEYEKLFF
NA	TRBV2	TRBJ1-1	many	TGTGCCAGCAGACGGACAGCTTCAGAGACTGAAGCTTTCTTT	CASRRTASETEAFF
TRBD1	TRBV5-1	TRBJ2-5	NA	TGCGCCAGCAGCTTGGGCGGACAGGGGGCCGGTCGAGAGACCCAGTACTTC	CASSLGGQGAGRETQYF
NA	TRBV19	TRBJ2-7	few	TGTGCCAGTAGTATCGGTCGCAGCCTCTACCTCTACGAGCAGTACTTC	CASSIGRSLYLYEQYF
NA	TRBV14	TRBJ2-7	few	TGTGCCAGCAGCCCAAGGGAGGCCTTGACCTCCTACGAGCAGTACTTC	CASSPREALTSYEQYF
NA	TRBV7-2	TRBJ2-5	many	TGTGCCACCGGGGTGAGGGTGCGAGAGACCCAGTACTTC	CATGVRVRETQYF
NA	TRBV29-1	TRBJ2-5	once	TGCAGCATTGTAATAGAAGAGACCCAGTACTTC	CSIVIEETQYF
NA	TRBV28	TRBJ2-1	NA	TGTGCCAGCACCCTTAGGGGCGCCTCCTACAATGAGCAGTTCTTC	CASTLRGASYNEQFF
TRBD2	TRBV9	TRBJ2-2	few	TGTGCCAGCAGCGCCCTCCCCCTACTAGCGGGGGCCTTCACCGGGGAGCTGTTTTTT	CASSALPLLAGAFTGELFF
NA	TRBV7-2	TRBJ1-5	many	TGTGCCAGCAGCTTAGAGGTTTCTGGCAATCAGCCCCAGCATTTT	CASSLEVSGNQPQHF
NA	TRBV6-1	TRBJ2-2	many	TGTGCCAGCAGTGTGGGAAACACCGGGGAGCTGTTTTTT	CASSVGNTGELFF
TRBD1	TRBV28	TRBJ2-1	NA	TGTGCCAGCAGTCAAAGCAGGGGGCCTCTGCCCCGGGGTATCAATGAGCAGTTCTTC	CASSQSRGPLPRGINEQFF
NA	TRBV11-3	TRBJ1-3	NA	TGTGCCAGCAGCTCCGGACAGTCTGGAAACACCATATATTTT	CASSSGQSGNTIYF
NA	TRBV3-2	TRBJ2-5	NA	TGTGCCAGCAGCCAAGAGGGCAGACAAGAGACCCAGTACTTC	CASSQEGRQETQYF
TRBD1	TRBV2	TRBJ1-6	NA	TGTGCCAGCAGAGGGGACAGGGTGGTGTCACCCCTCCACTTT	CASRGDRVVSPLHF
NA	TRBV2	TRBJ1-1	many	TGTGCCAGCAGTGGAGACCGCCTACCCCTGGGAGCTTTCTTT	CASSGDRLPLGAFF
NA	TRBV12-3/TRBV12-4	TRBJ2-7	many	TGTGCCAGCAGTTTAGATGGCGGTCGAGCCTACGAGCAGTACTTC	CASSLDGGRAYEQYF
TRBD1	TRBV6-1	TRBJ2-5	many	TGTGCCAGCAGTGGTGTCAGGGGGCTCCAAGAGACCCAGTACTTC	CASSGVRGLQETQYF
NA	TRBV19	TRBJ1-4	NA	TGTGCCAGTAGTACGCTCCCAACTAATGAAAAACTGTTTTTT	CASSTLPTNEKLFF